These T cell receptor beta chains were read from a single sample in a study of blood T cell repertoires in COVID-19. Some clones are missing from TCRdb's copy, which holds only in-frame ones; the method was immunoSEQ multiplex PCR. The repertoire includes 150,000 to 200,000 clones, more than 75% of them detected once, and around 0.88% sits in the top ten. Sequences were obtained from peripheral blood. These receptors were taken from a young woman who had recovered from COVID-19. The CDR3 runs from the conserved cysteine through the conserved F or W. The order of the fields is D gene, J gene, CDR3 length, clone size, V gene, CDR3 DNA, CDR3 protein. D genes are given only for firm matches. Rows give clone size only sometimes, using once, few, many, or a class for an expanded clone.

TRBD1 | TRBJ2-1 | 16 | . | TRBV5-6 | TGTGCCAGCAGCCAGGGACAGGGGTTCGCCTACAATGAGCAGTTCTTC | CASSQGQGFAYNEQFF
. | TRBJ1-2 | 15 | . | TRBV13 | TGTGCCAGCAGCTTAGGTCCAGGGATAAACTATGGCTACACCTTC | CASSLGPGINYGYTF
TRBD2 | TRBJ2-5 | 16 | . | TRBV29-1 | TGCAGCGTTGATCGGACTAGCGGGAGTCTACAAGAGACCCAGTACTTC | CSVDRTSGSLQETQYF
TRBD1 | TRBJ1-1 | 14 | . | TRBV2 | TGTGCCAGCAGTGTCCAGGGGGAGTGGACTGAAGCTTTCTTT | CASSVQGEWTEAFF
TRBD1 | TRBJ1-2 | 15 | . | TRBV5-4 | TGTGCCAGCAGCTTGGCACAGGGGGCGGGCTATGGCTACACCTTC | CASSLAQGAGYGYTF
TRBD1 | TRBJ1-5 | 17 | . | TRBV4-1 | TGCGCCAGCAGCCAAGCCCCTGGGACAGGAATCAATCAGCCCCAGCATTTT | CASSQAPGTGINQPQHF
. | TRBJ1-5 | 14 | . | TRBV7-2 | TGTGCCAGCAGCTCCAGGGGTCGGGATCAGCCCCAGCATTTT | CASSSRGRDQPQHF
TRBD2 | TRBJ2-1 | 14 | . | TRBV7-2 | TGTGCCAGCAGTCCGGGACTAGAAAGGGGTGAGCAGTTCTTC | CASSPGLERGEQFF
. | TRBJ2-2 | 15 | . | TRBV4-3 | TGCGCCAGCAGCCAAGATACAGGGAACACCGGGGAGCTGTTTTTT | CASSQDTGNTGELFF
TRBD1 | TRBJ1-6 | 16 | many | TRBV5-1 | TGCGCCAGCAGCTTTGGCCCGGACAGGGCTAATTCACCCCTCCACTTT | CASSFGPDRANSPLHF
TRBD1 | TRBJ2-1 | 16 | . | TRBV2 | TGTGCCAGCAAAATGACAGGGTTCAACCCCTACAATGAGCAGTTCTTC | CASKMTGFNPYNEQFF
. | TRBJ2-2 | 13 | . | TRBV11-3 | TGTGCCAGCAGCTTAATGGCGGCCGGGGAGCTGTTTTTT | CASSLMAAGELFF
. | TRBJ1-2 | 13 | . | TRBV29-1 | TGCAGCGTTGTGGTAGCGCTGAACTATGGCTACACCTTC | CSVVVALNYGYTF
. | TRBJ2-7 | 12 | . | TRBV16 | TGTGCCAGCAGCCAATCCAACTACGAGCAGTACTTC | CASSQSNYEQYF
. | TRBJ2-5 | 14 | . | TRBV7-6 | TGTGCCAGCAGGGGGTGGGGGCCGTTTGAGACCCAGTACTTC | CASRGWGPFETQYF
. | TRBJ1-2 | 14 | . | TRBV27 | TGTGCCAGCAGCCACTTTGGGGGGGGCTATGGCTACACCTTC | CASSHFGGGYGYTF
TRBD1 | TRBJ1-1 | 15 | . | TRBV7-6 | TGTGCCAGCAGCTTAGCAGGGGGCACGAACACTGAAGCTTTCTTT | CASSLAGGTNTEAFF
. | TRBJ2-3 | 15 | . | TRBV6-4 | TGTGCCAGCAGTGACTCGAGTTTGACTAGTGCTACGCAGTATTTT | CASSDSSLTSATQYF
TRBD2 | TRBJ2-5 | 20 | . | TRBV19 | TGTGCCAGTAGTAGAACCGGGACTAGCGGGGGTCCAACGTCCCAAGAGACCCAGTACTTC | CASSRTGTSGGPTSQETQYF
TRBD2 | TRBJ2-3 | 16 | . | TRBV11-3 | TGTGCCAGCAGCTCACGGACTAGCGGGAGAACAGATACGCAGTATTTT | CASSSRTSGRTDTQYF